A single sample gave rise to the 20 T cell receptor beta chains below, sequenced in a study of human T cells and chemical hapten exposure. Regarding time point: patch test 2, 6 weeks after DPC sensitization. The sample's treatment: therapeutic diphenylcyclopropenone sensitization with weekly scalp DPC. TCRdb itself ran the RACE reads through MiXCR, one entry per CDR3 protein. This sample carries roughly 84,000 distinct CDR3 sequences, more than 9% of them seen once, and the ten largest clones take 4.5% to 5%. This specimen was whole blood, taken in connection with sensitization to the hapten diphenylcyclopropenone (DPC). These receptors originate from a woman aged 50 to 65 with alopecia areata. Some clones in this sample may be carry-over from other donors' samples.

This clonotype was detected ten times or more. The V gene is TRBV12-5, the J gene TRBJ1-1; 7 bases are shared with TRBD1. From germline, CDR1 is LGHNT and CDR2 FRNRAP. The CDR3 totals 15 residues. The trim removed 3 bases at V and 7 bases at J, leaving 11 bases unmatched. CDR3 amino acids: CASGFMTGRKDEAFF. The DNA of the CDR3 is TGTGCTAGTGGTTTCATGACAGGGCGAAAGGATGAAGCTTTCTTT.

This clonotype has just a few counts. This chain links TRBV20-1 with TRBJ2-3; 8 bases line up with TRBD2. The length of the CDR3 is 16 residues. Looked up from germline, CDR1 is DFQATT and CDR2 is SNEGSKA (reference sequence). Trimming cost V 4 bases and J 3 bases; bases outside gene matches: 12. CDR3: CSANSASGRRTDTQYF. In DNA, the CDR3 is TGCAGTGCTAACAGTGCCAGCGGGAGAAGGACAGATACGCAGTATTTT.

The chain recombines TRBV7-2 with TRBJ2-7; 7 bases map to TRBD2. The CDR3 covers 15 residues. V gave up 2 bases and J gave up 5 bases; unmatched junction bases: 9. CDR1 and CDR2 (germline): SGHTA, FQGNSA. The CDR3 DNA is TGTGCCAGCAGCTTAAACCCGGGAGGAGCCCACGAGCAGTACTTC. It specifies CASSLNPGGAHEQYF.

This clonotype was counted a few times. The CDR3 loop reads CASSKLVANTGELFF. The CDR3 DNA follows: TGTGCCAGCAGTAAACTAGTGGCGAACACCGGGGAGCTGTTTTTT. The rearrangement joins TRBV6-4 to TRBJ2-2, with D tentatively TRBD2 (5 bases). Germline V gene lookup returns CDR1 MRHNA and CDR2 SNTAGT. Trimming shortened V by 5 bases and J by 0 bases, and 10 bases separated the two germline ends. This CDR3 comprises 15 residues.

The chain has TRBV29-1 and TRBJ1-4; D uncertain. CDR3 length: 13 amino acids. Trimming stripped 7 bases from V and 7 bases from J, with 16 bases between. Germline assignment: CDR1 SQVTM and CDR2 ANQGSEA. In nucleotides, the CDR3 is TGCAGCGCCCGTAGGGTTCAAGGTGAAAAACTGTTTTTT. It is translated as CSARRVQGEKLFF. The variable domain in full, completed from reference TRBV29-1 and TRBJ1-4, reads SAVISQKPSRDICQRGTSLTIQCQVDSQVTMMFWYRQQPGQSLTLIATANQGSEATYESGFVIDKFPISRPNLTFSTLTVSNMSPEDSSIYLCSARRVQGEKLFFGSGTQLSVL.

This clonotype came up many times. The chain couples TRBV3-1 to TRBJ2-6, with 11 bases fitting TRBD1. This CDR3 is built from 18 residues. Germline CDR1 LGHDT, CDR2 YNNKEL (reference sequence). V shed 4 bases, J shed 0 bases, and the junction held 5 bases outside the gene matches. The CDR3 reads CASSPGQGARSGANVLTF. The CDR3 DNA reads as TGTGCCAGCAGCCCCGGACAGGGGGCTCGCTCTGGGGCCAACGTCCTGACTTTC.

In its sample, this clonotype was seen a few times. The chain links TRBV7-8 to TRBJ2-7, with 7 bases matching TRBD1. This CDR3 is 14 amino acids long. Looked up from germline, CDR1 is SGHVS and CDR2 is FQNEAQ. J gave up 4 bases and V 5 bases, and 8 bases lay outside the gene matches. The CDR3 spells CASSPRDSTYEQYF. The CDR3 nucleotides are TGTGCCAGCAGCCCCCGGGACAGCACTTACGAGCAGTACTTC.

This rearrangement joins TRBV29-1 to TRBJ2-7; 9 bases are a match to TRBD1. The CDR3 sequence is 15 residues long. CDR1 SQVTM and CDR2 ANQGSEA come from the germline V gene. V shed 1 base and J 2 bases; nucleotides not matched to a gene: 6. In DNA, the CDR3 is TGCAGCGTTGAAGTTTGGGGGACAGGGACCTACGAGCAGTACTTC. This encodes CSVEVWGTGTYEQYF.

This clonotype turned up a few times. The chain links TRBV6-2 or TRBV6-3 to TRBJ2-6; a possible D gene is TRBD1 (5 bases). Trimming removed 2 bases at V and 4 bases at J, with 9 bases between. Germline V gene sequence: CDR1 MNHEY, CDR2 SVGEGT. There are 15 residues in the CDR3. CDR3 loop: CASSYEGAGANVLTF. In nucleotides, the CDR3 is TGTGCCAGCAGTTACGAAGGGGCCGGGGCCAACGTCCTGACTTTC.

This CDR3 is CASSFGLVNEQFF. The DNA of the CDR3 is TGTGCCAGCAGTTTTGGACTAGTCAATGAGCAGTTCTTC. J is TRBJ2-1 and V is TRBV6-6, with 7 bases lining up with TRBD2. The CDR3 runs 13 residues. Trimming at V came to 4 bases and at J to 6 bases, leaving 3 bases not matched to a gene. Germline V gene lookup returns CDR1 MNHNY and CDR2 SVGAGI (reference sequence).

The rearrangement joins TRBV6-4 to TRBJ2-3; no definite D call. Germline lookup yields CDR1 MRHNA and CDR2 SNTAGT. With 0 bases removed from V and 5 bases from J, the gap between germline ends came to 6 bases. This CDR3 has 13 amino acids. The CDR3 here is CASSDSVGDTQYF. CDR3 DNA sequence: TGTGCCAGCAGTGACTCAGTTGGAGATACGCAGTATTTT.

The sample holds a few counts of this clonotype. This chain links TRBV4-3 with TRBJ1-2; D is possibly TRBD1 (5 bases). From germline, CDR1 is LGHNA and CDR2 YSLEER. The CDR3 spans 14 residues. The V end lost 1 base, the J end lost 4 bases, and 10 bases lay between the germline ends. The CDR3 sequence is CASSQAWGSYGYTF. CDR3 nucleotide sequence: TGCGCCAGCAGCCAAGCCTGGGGCAGCTATGGCTACACCTTC.

This clonotype was recorded at least ten times. The chain is built from TRBV28 and TRBJ1-2; a possible D gene is TRBD1 (5 bases). This CDR3 comprises 13 residues. Trimming cost V 6 bases and J 8 bases, with 16 bases left between them. The V gene's germline CDR1 is MDHEN and CDR2 SYDVKM. CDR3 coding DNA: TGTGCCAGCAGACTCCTCAGGGTCGGGGGCTACACCTTC. It is translated as CASRLLRVGGYTF.

In this sample, this clonotype turned up many times. The chain recombines TRBV7-2 with TRBJ2-1; 9 bases fit TRBD2. There are 14 residues in the CDR3. Trimming cost V 3 bases and J 8 bases; bases outside gene matches: 5. Germline V CDR1 and CDR2: SGHTA, FQGNSA. The CDR3 spells CASSLKVAGDEQFF. The CDR3 DNA is TGTGCCAGCAGCTTGAAGGTAGCGGGAGATGAGCAGTTCTTC.

This rearrangement joins TRBV6-5 to TRBJ2-1; tentative D call: TRBD2 (5 bases). This CDR3 region has 17 residues. Germline values: CDR1 MNHEY, CDR2 SVGAGI. The ends were cut back, 5 bases at V and 4 bases at J, with 21 bases in the middle. The CDR3 DNA sequence: TGTGCCAGCAGTCGCCGGTGGGTGGACTCCATGTACAATGAGCAGTTCTTC. It yields the protein CASSRRWVDSMYNEQFF.

This clonotype showed up just a few times. The genes are TRBV2 and TRBJ2-7; D not resolved. The V and J ends lost 3 bases and 2 bases respectively, with 11 bases between them. Germline V gene lookup returns CDR1 SNHLY and CDR2 FYNNEI. The CDR3 has 14 amino acids. The CDR3 DNA reads TGTGCCAGCAGTGAGAGGTGGGCCCCCTACGAGCAGTACTTC. Translated, it gives CASSERWAPYEQYF.

This clonotype showed up just a few times. The junction departs from the called germline gene at one end, perhaps through a read error. The V gene is TRBV20-1, the J gene TRBJ2-1; D is unclear. There are 10 residues in the CDR3. In germline, CDR1 is DFQATT, CDR2 SNEGSKA (reference sequence). As DNA, the CDR3 is TGCAGTGCTAGTTCCCCTCGATCGCTCTTC. This sequence encodes CSASSPRSLF.

This clonotype was counted between two and nine times. The chain has TRBV7-2 and TRBJ2-1; the D gene is possibly TRBD2 (6 bases). The germline V gene has CDR1 SGHTA and CDR2 FQGNSA. This CDR3 contains 12 residues. V lost 5 bases to trimming and J lost 6 bases, with 8 bases between them. The CDR3 sequence is CASSGGSNEQFF. The CDR3 nucleotides are TGTGCCAGCAGCGGGGGGAGCAATGAGCAGTTCTTC.

This clonotype was seen a few times. V and J are TRBV20-1 and TRBJ2-5, with D maybe TRBD2 (7 bases). V dropped 5 bases and J dropped 4 bases, with 11 bases sitting between them. The CDR3 contains 12 residues. Germline CDR1 and CDR2: DFQATT and SNEGSKA (reference sequence). CDR3 amino acids: CSASRGAETQYF. The CDR3 DNA is TGCAGTGCTTCCCGGGGGGCAGAGACCCAGTACTTC.

This clonotype was recorded many times. This chain uses TRBV4-3 with TRBJ1-1; 7 bases line up with TRBD1. V dropped 0 bases and J dropped 4; count of bases not matched to a gene: 8. The CDR3 has 16 amino acids. Germline V CDR1 and CDR2: LGHNA, YSLEER. The CDR3 DNA follows: TGCGCCAGCAGCCAAGAGGTCACAGGGGTGTTCACTGAAGCTTTCTTT. This translates into CASSQEVTGVFTEAFF.